These T cell receptor beta chains were read from a single sample in a study of blood T cell repertoires in COVID-19. The repertoire was sequenced with immunoSEQ multiplex PCR; TCRdb's copy has only in-frame clones and lacks some. Among 200,000 to 250,000 clones listed, around 90% were seen once. Sequenced material: PBMCs or T cells enriched from blood (not recorded which). These receptors all come from a man aged 25 to 40 who had been exposed to COVID-19. Each CDR3 is given with its conserved first and last residue. The order of the fields is clone size, CDR3 length, D gene, J gene, V gene, CDR3 DNA, CDR3 protein. D genes are given only for firm matches. Only some rows state a clone size, as once, few, many or a class for expanded clones.

size: -; length: 13; D: TRBD1; J: TRBJ2-7; V: TRBV7-9; DNA: TGTGCCAGCAGTGGACAGGGGGCCTACGAGCAGTACTTC; CDR3: CASSGQGAYEQYF
size: -; length: 13; D: TRBD1; J: TRBJ2-1; V: TRBV9; DNA: TGTGCCACCGGGACAGGGTCCTACAATGAGCAGTTCTTC; CDR3: CATGTGSYNEQFF
size: -; length: 19; D: TRBD2; J: TRBJ2-4; V: TRBV4-1; DNA: TGCGCCAGCAGCCGCACCGGGACTAGCGGGGGACCAGCCAAAAACATTCAGTACTTC; CDR3: CASSRTGTSGGPAKNIQYF
size: -; length: 14; D: -; J: TRBJ1-1; V: TRBV7-3; DNA: TGTGCCAGCAGCCCCTCGGGTGGGGCCACTGAAGCTTTCTTT; CDR3: CASSPSGGATEAFF
size: -; length: 18; D: -; J: TRBJ2-6; V: TRBV4-3; DNA: TGCGCCAGCAGCCAAGACTATACCGCGTTCTCTGGGGCCAACGTCCTGACTTTC; CDR3: CASSQDYTAFSGANVLTF
size: -; length: 14; D: -; J: TRBJ1-5; V: TRBV30; DNA: TGTGCCTGGAGTTACACCCTGGGCAATCAGCCCCAGCATTTT; CDR3: CAWSYTLGNQPQHF
size: -; length: 13; D: TRBD1; J: TRBJ1-1; V: TRBV18; DNA: TGTGCCAGCTCAACAGGGGGAGACACTGAAGCTTTCTTT; CDR3: CASSTGGDTEAFF
size: -; length: 18; D: -; J: TRBJ2-4; V: TRBV4-1; DNA: TGCGCCAGCAGCCAAGAGAGGACAGACTTAGTAGCCAAAAACATTCAGTACTTC; CDR3: CASSQERTDLVAKNIQYF
size: -; length: 13; D: TRBD1; J: TRBJ1-2; V: TRBV7-7; DNA: TGTGCCAGCACCCACAGGGGAAACTATGGCTACACCTTC; CDR3: CASTHRGNYGYTF
size: -; length: 17; D: -; J: TRBJ2-1; V: TRBV4-3; DNA: TGCGCCAGCAGCCAAGCCCCGGGGTCGTTCGGATACAATGAGCAGTTCTTC; CDR3: CASSQAPGSFGYNEQFF
size: -; length: 17; D: -; J: TRBJ2-2; V: TRBV3-1/TRBV3-2; DNA: TGTGCCAGCAGCCCCCCCCGGGGGAGAGTGAACACCGGGGAGCTGTTTTTT; CDR3: CASSPPRGRVNTGELFF
size: -; length: 16; D: -; J: TRBJ2-7; V: TRBV12-5; DNA: TGTGCTAGTGGTTTGGTACCGGGCGGACGAGGACTCGGGCAGTACTTC; CDR3: CASGLVPGGRGLGQYF
size: -; length: 14; D: TRBD1; J: TRBJ2-7; V: TRBV27; DNA: TGTGCCAGCAGTTGGACAGGGGGCGGGAACGAGCAGTACTTC; CDR3: CASSWTGGGNEQYF
size: -; length: 15; D: TRBD2; J: TRBJ2-3; V: TRBV9; DNA: TGTGCCAGCAGCGCCCCCGGCCGGGGGGTAGATACGCAGTATTTT; CDR3: CASSAPGRGVDTQYF
size: -; length: 14; D: TRBD2; J: TRBJ2-3; V: TRBV4-2; DNA: TGTGCCAGCAGCCAGGGGACTAGCAGAGATACGCAGTATTTT; CDR3: CASSQGTSRDTQYF
size: -; length: 14; D: -; J: TRBJ1-4; V: TRBV30; DNA: TGTGCCTGGAGTGTACAAGGGGGTGATGAAAAACTGTTTTTT; CDR3: CAWSVQGGDEKLFF
size: once; length: 16; D: TRBD1; J: TRBJ2-2; V: TRBV5-1; DNA: TGCGCCAGCAGCTTGGATCGGTCAGGGGGATCCGGGGAGCTGTTTTTT; CDR3: CASSLDRSGGSGELFF
size: -; length: 18; D: TRBD2; J: TRBJ2-7; V: TRBV19; DNA: TGTGCCAGTAGTGGTGGACTAGCGGGGGGAACCTACTCCTACGAGCAGTACTTC; CDR3: CASSGGLAGGTYSYEQYF
size: -; length: 16; D: TRBD1; J: TRBJ1-3; V: TRBV11-2; DNA: TGTGCCAGCAGCTTAGGGACAGGGGTGTCTGGAAACACCATATATTTT; CDR3: CASSLGTGVSGNTIYF
size: -; length: 15; D: TRBD1; J: TRBJ2-5; V: TRBV2; DNA: TGTGCCAGCAGTAAGGACAGGGGAGAGCTGGAGACCCAGTACTTC; CDR3: CASSKDRGELETQYF
size: once; length: 12; D: -; J: TRBJ1-4; V: TRBV4-1; DNA: TGCGCCAGCAGCCAAGGGAGGCGGGAACTGTTTTTT; CDR3: CASSQGRRELFF
size: -; length: 16; D: -; J: TRBJ1-6; V: TRBV7-9; DNA: TGTGCCAGCAGCTTACAGGGCCAGTATTTTAATTCACCCCTCCACTTT; CDR3: CASSLQGQYFNSPLHF
size: -; length: 15; D: TRBD1; J: TRBJ2-2; V: TRBV10-3; DNA: TGTGCCATCAGTGTGCCGGGACAGGGTGACGGGGAGCTGTTTTTT; CDR3: CAISVPGQGDGELFF
size: -; length: 17; D: TRBD1; J: TRBJ2-5; V: TRBV27; DNA: TGTGCCAGCAGTAACCGACAGGGTCGTTTATGGGGAGAGACCCAGTACTTC; CDR3: CASSNRQGRLWGETQYF
size: -; length: 16; D: TRBD2; J: TRBJ2-1; V: TRBV4-3; DNA: TGCGCCAGCAGCCAAGATGACGGGGGGTTATACAATGAGCAGTTCTTC; CDR3: CASSQDDGGLYNEQFF
size: -; length: 16; D: -; J: TRBJ1-4; V: TRBV7-6; DNA: TGTGCCAGCAACTCCCCTGGACATCCGGAGAGTGAAAAACTGTTTTTT; CDR3: CASNSPGHPESEKLFF
size: -; length: 15; D: -; J: TRBJ2-5; V: TRBV7-7; DNA: TGTGCCAGCAGCTTAGTAACAGGGTTACAAGAGACCCAGTACTTC; CDR3: CASSLVTGLQETQYF
size: -; length: 18; D: TRBD2; J: TRBJ2-3; V: TRBV3-1/TRBV3-2; DNA: TGTGCCAGCGGGGGACTAGGGACAAATATAGGTAGCACAGATACGCAGTATTTT; CDR3: CASGGLGTNIGSTDTQYF
size: -; length: 11; D: -; J: TRBJ1-2; V: TRBV12-3/TRBV12-4; DNA: TGTGCCAGCAGTCGAGGGGGAGGCTACACCTTC; CDR3: CASSRGGGYTF
size: -; length: 16; D: -; J: TRBJ2-2; V: TRBV18; DNA: TGTGCCAGCTCACCCCTGGACAGTTCGAACACCGGGGAGCTGTTTTTT; CDR3: CASSPLDSSNTGELFF
size: -; length: 14; D: TRBD1; J: TRBJ1-3; V: TRBV2; DNA: TGTGCCAGCCCTCCCGGGACAGGGGGAAACACCATATATTTT; CDR3: CASPPGTGGNTIYF
size: -; length: 17; D: TRBD1; J: TRBJ2-1; V: TRBV5-1; DNA: TGCGCCAGCAGCATGCTCTCCGGGACAGGGGCCTACAATGAGCAGTTCTTC; CDR3: CASSMLSGTGAYNEQFF
size: -; length: 13; D: -; J: TRBJ1-1; V: TRBV30; DNA: TGTGCCTGGAAGGTGTGGAGGAACACTGAAGCTTTCTTT; CDR3: CAWKVWRNTEAFF
size: -; length: 15; D: -; J: TRBJ2-1; V: TRBV27; DNA: TGTGCCAGCAGTTATCTCCCGGGACAACGGAATGAGCAGTTCTTC; CDR3: CASSYLPGQRNEQFF
size: -; length: 13; D: -; J: TRBJ1-2; V: TRBV30; DNA: TGTGCCTGGACGAACGGCGGGAACTATGGCTACACCTTC; CDR3: CAWTNGGNYGYTF
size: once; length: 17; D: TRBD1; J: TRBJ2-2; V: TRBV19; DNA: TGTGCCAGTAGTATAGCGGGGACAGGGGTGAACACCGGGGAGCTGTTTTTT; CDR3: CASSIAGTGVNTGELFF
size: -; length: 15; D: TRBD2; J: TRBJ2-1; V: TRBV5-6; DNA: TGTGCCAGCAGCTTGGCACCGGGGGGGCCGAATGAGCAGTTCTTC; CDR3: CASSLAPGGPNEQFF
size: -; length: 15; D: -; J: TRBJ1-3; V: TRBV18; DNA: TGTGCCAGCTCACTTCGGACAGAACCTGGAAACACCATATATTTT; CDR3: CASSLRTEPGNTIYF
size: -; length: 14; D: -; J: TRBJ1-1; V: TRBV5-5; DNA: TGTGCCAGCAGCTTGGTGGGCAGGGCCACTGAAGCTTTCTTT; CDR3: CASSLVGRATEAFF
size: -; length: 14; D: TRBD2; J: TRBJ2-1; V: TRBV5-1; DNA: TGCGCCAGCAGCTTAGGCGGGGGGAAAAATGAGCAGTTCTTC; CDR3: CASSLGGGKNEQFF
size: few; length: 13; D: -; J: TRBJ1-1; V: TRBV27; DNA: TGTGCCAGCAGGGCGACAGTATACACTGAAGCTTTCTTT; CDR3: CASRATVYTEAFF
size: -; length: 14; D: -; J: TRBJ1-1; V: TRBV30; DNA: TGTGCCTGGAGTGTAGACGGGGGAGGCACTGAAGCTTTCTTT; CDR3: CAWSVDGGGTEAFF
size: few; length: 19; D: TRBD1; J: TRBJ1-2; V: TRBV6-6; DNA: TGTGCCAGCAGTCAATCTAGATGGACAGGGGGAGGGTTGTCTATGACGGCCCACTTC; CDR3: CASSQSRWTGGGLSMTAHF
size: -; length: 15; D: -; J: TRBJ2-1; V: TRBV27; DNA: TGTGCCAGCAGACCCAGGGCAGGGCCGATCGATGAGCAGTTCTTC; CDR3: CASRPRAGPIDEQFF
size: -; length: 13; D: TRBD2; J: TRBJ2-1; V: TRBV24-1; DNA: TGTGCCACCCGTAGCGGGGGTGACAATGAGCAGTTCTTC; CDR3: CATRSGGDNEQFF
size: -; length: 16; D: TRBD1; J: TRBJ2-5; V: TRBV5-1; DNA: TGCGCCAGCAGCTCTGGTCGCGGGACAGGGAAAGAGACCCAGTACTTC; CDR3: CASSSGRGTGKETQYF
size: -; length: 15; D: TRBD1; J: TRBJ1-3; V: TRBV19; DNA: TGTGCCAGTGACAGGGGAGGGTTAGCCGGAAACACCATATATTTT; CDR3: CASDRGGLAGNTIYF